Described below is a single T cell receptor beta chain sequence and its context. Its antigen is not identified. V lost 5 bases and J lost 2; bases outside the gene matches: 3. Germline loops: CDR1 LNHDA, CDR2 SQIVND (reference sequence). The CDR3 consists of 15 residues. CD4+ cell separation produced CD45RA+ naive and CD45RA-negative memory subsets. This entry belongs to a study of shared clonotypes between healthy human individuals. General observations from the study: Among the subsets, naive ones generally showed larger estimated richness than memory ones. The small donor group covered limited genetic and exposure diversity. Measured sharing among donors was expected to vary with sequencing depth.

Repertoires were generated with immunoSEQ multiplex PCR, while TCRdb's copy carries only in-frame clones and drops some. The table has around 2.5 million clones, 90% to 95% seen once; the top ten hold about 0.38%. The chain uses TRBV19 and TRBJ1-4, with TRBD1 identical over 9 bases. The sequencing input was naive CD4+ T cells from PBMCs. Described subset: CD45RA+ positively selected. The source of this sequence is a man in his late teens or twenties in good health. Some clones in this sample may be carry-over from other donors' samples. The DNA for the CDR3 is TGTGCCAGTAGTGTCGGACAGGGGACTAATGAAAAACTGTTTTTT. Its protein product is CASSVGQGTNEKLFF.